Following are 13 T cell receptor beta chains from one sample sequenced in a study of metastatic and nonmetastatic thyroid tumors (dated by TCRdb to the early 2020s). Library generation was performed with PCR. Sequencing instrument: Illumina HiSeq 4000. TCRdb's own reprocessing of the public reads used fastp at Q25 and MiXCR and kept productive beta chains. The sample table shows some 15,000 clones, and around 28% are seen once. Jointly, the top ten make up 15% to 25% of the sample. Before undergoing thyroid surgery, none of the patients had been given any kind of treatment. The sample consisted of tumor tissue. The receptors originated from a female donor with papillary thyroid cancer or a benign thyroid nodule (not recorded which). Some clones in this sample may be carry-over from other donors' samples.

The table lists this clone with a few counts. The chain recombines TRBV28 with TRBJ1-6; D is unclear. The CDR3 contains 16 residues. Trimming cost V 4 bases and J 6 bases, with 16 bases left between them. Germline V lookup: CDR1 MDHEN, CDR2 SYDVKM. CDR3 sequence: CASSSETRTINSPLHF. The CDR3 DNA reads TGTGCCAGCAGTTCTGAGACACGAACAATTAATTCACCCCTCCACTTT.

The gene calls are TRBV6-5 and TRBJ2-7; no clear D gene. From germline, CDR1 is MNHEY and CDR2 SVGAGI. Trimming took off 0 bases at V and 2 bases at J, with 8 bases between the two ends. The CDR3 runs to 14 residues. CDR3 sequence reads: CASSYSAAPYEQYF. The CDR3 DNA follows: TGTGCCAGCAGTTACTCCGCAGCTCCCTACGAGCAGTACTTC.

The genes are TRBV13 and TRBJ2-7, with 12 bases matching TRBD2. Germline CDR1 and CDR2: PRHDT and FYEKMQ (reference sequence). V lost 5 bases, J lost 2 bases, and 10 bases stayed unmatched. This CDR3 spans 17 amino acids. The CDR3 spells CASSKRLAGVEAYEQYF. The CDR3 DNA reads as TGTGCCAGCAGCAAAAGACTAGCGGGAGTTGAAGCCTACGAGCAGTACTTC. Combining the CDR3 with reference TRBV13 and TRBJ2-7 gives the whole variable domain AAGVIQSPRHLIKEKRETATLKCYPIPRHDTVYWYQQGPGQDPQFLISFYEKMQSDKGSIPDRFSAQQFSDYHSELNMSSLELGDSALYFCASSKRLAGVEAYEQYFGPGTRLTVT.

This clone qualifies as medium-sized (0.01 to 0.1%). This rearrangement joins TRBV28 to TRBJ2-7, with 10 bases aligning to TRBD2. The V gene end was trimmed by 4 bases and the J gene end by 4 bases; junction bases not matched to a gene: 16. The germline V gene encodes CDR1 MDHEN and CDR2 SYDVKM. This CDR3 comprises 18 residues. DNA for the CDR3: TGTGCCAGCAGTTCCCTACATTCTAGCGGGAGCTTCGGGTACGAGCAGTACTTC. Encoded protein: CASSSLHSSGSFGYEQYF. Based on the CDR3 plus reference TRBV28 and TRBJ2-7, the full variable domain is DVKVTQSSRYLVKRTGEKVFLECVQDMDHENMFWYRQDPGLGLRLIYFSYDVKMKEKGDIPEGYSVSREKKERFSLILESASTNQTSMYLCASSSLHSSGSFGYEQYFGPGTRLTVT.

This chain links TRBV5-1 with TRBJ1-1; TRBD1 might be the D (6 bases). V was pared by 4 bases and J by 4 bases, with 17 bases between. Per germline, CDR1 SGHRS and CDR2 YFSETQ. The length of the CDR3 is 15 residues. The CDR3 DNA reads TGCGCCAGCAGCCGCCACCAGGGGTTAGGCACTGAAGCTTTCTTT. Translation gives CASSRHQGLGTEAFF.

This clone was found a few times. A read error may account for a junction end that differs from germline. The chain has TRBV15 and TRBJ2-5; D may be TRBD1 or TRBD2 (5 bases each). The germline V gene encodes CDR1 LNHNV and CDR2 YYDKDF (reference sequence). The CDR3 totals 14 residues. For the CDR3, the DNA is TGTGCCACCAAGGACCGGTCCCGAGGGGAGACCCAGTACTTT. It codes for CATKDRSRGETQYF.

This clone is medium-sized by share. The rearrangement joins TRBV7-9 to TRBJ2-3, with 14 bases aligning to TRBD2. The junction had 3 bases not matched to a gene; V was cut back by 8 bases and J by 2 bases. The CDR3 is 15 residues long. The germline V gene encodes CDR1 SEHNR and CDR2 FQNEAQ (reference sequence). In DNA form, the CDR3 reads TGTGCCAGCTGGGGACTAGCGGGGGACACAGATACGCAGTATTTT. Protein: CASWGLAGDTDTQYF.

The DNA of the CDR3 is TGTGCCAGCAGACCTAGCGGGACCTACAATGAGCAGTTCTTC. Protein sequence: CASRPSGTYNEQFF. The V gene is TRBV28, the J gene TRBJ2-1, with 9 bases aligning to TRBD2. The V gene's germline CDR1 is MDHEN and CDR2 SYDVKM. The CDR3 consists of 14 residues. V shed 6 bases, J shed 2 bases, and the junction held 2 bases outside the gene matches.

This chain joins TRBV4-1 and TRBJ2-7; 8 bases align to TRBD1. This CDR3 is built from 15 residues. CDR1 and CDR2 from the germline V gene are MGHRA and YSYEKL. The V gene end was trimmed by 0 bases and the J gene end by 0 bases; junction bases not matched to a gene: 1. CDR3 loop: CASSQDQGASYEQYF. The DNA for the CDR3 is TGCGCCAGCAGCCAAGACCAGGGGGCCTCCTACGAGCAGTACTTC.

This clone is large in the sample. The chain carries TRBV5-1 and TRBJ2-5, with D possibly matching TRBD2 (5 bases). This CDR3 region has 13 residues. Per germline, CDR1 SGHRS and CDR2 YFSETQ. Trimming cost V 0 bases and J 2 bases, with 5 bases left between them. DNA of the CDR3: TGCGCCAGCAGCTTGGAGCGGCAAGAGACCCAGTACTTC. Translated, it gives CASSLERQETQYF.

This clone was detected only once. The chain has TRBV5-6 and TRBJ2-1; 8 bases agree with TRBD2. Germline CDR1 and CDR2: SGHDT and YYEEEE. V gave up 0 bases and J gave up 3 bases; unmatched junction bases: 8. The CDR3 runs to 17 residues. CDR3 in DNA: TGTGCCAGCAGCTTGGGAGGTTGGCTAGCGGGCTACAATGAGCAGTTCTTC. Translation: CASSLGGWLAGYNEQFF. The entire variable domain, with the rest obtained from reference TRBV5-6 and TRBJ2-1, is as follows: DAGVTQSPTHLIKTRGQQVTLRCSPKSGHDTVSWYQQALGQGPQFIFQYYEEEERQRGNFPDRFSGHQFPNYSSELNVNALLLGDSALYLCASSLGGWLAGYNEQFFGPGTRLTVL.

This clone was seen a handful of times. V and J are TRBV28 and TRBJ2-7; either TRBD1 or TRBD2 may supply D (6 bases each). CDR1 and CDR2 from the germline V gene are MDHEN and SYDVKM. This CDR3 is 16 amino acids long. Trimming shortened V by 6 bases and J by 4 bases, and 22 bases separated the two germline ends. In nucleotides, the CDR3 is TGTGCCAGCAGGCGGCGCGGGACACCTCAAATATACGAGCAGTACTTC. The encoded protein is CASRRRGTPQIYEQYF.

The J gene is TRBJ2-5, the V gene TRBV18; D possibly corresponds to TRBD1 (7 bases). The CDR3 is 16 amino acids. Per the germline V gene, CDR1 is KGHSH and CDR2 is LQKENI. The V end was cut by 3 bases, the J end by 4 bases, with 18 bases between. The CDR3, as DNA: TGTGCCAGCTCACCCATGGGACAGTTCGGGGGAGAGACCCAGTACTTC. Residues: CASSPMGQFGGETQYF.